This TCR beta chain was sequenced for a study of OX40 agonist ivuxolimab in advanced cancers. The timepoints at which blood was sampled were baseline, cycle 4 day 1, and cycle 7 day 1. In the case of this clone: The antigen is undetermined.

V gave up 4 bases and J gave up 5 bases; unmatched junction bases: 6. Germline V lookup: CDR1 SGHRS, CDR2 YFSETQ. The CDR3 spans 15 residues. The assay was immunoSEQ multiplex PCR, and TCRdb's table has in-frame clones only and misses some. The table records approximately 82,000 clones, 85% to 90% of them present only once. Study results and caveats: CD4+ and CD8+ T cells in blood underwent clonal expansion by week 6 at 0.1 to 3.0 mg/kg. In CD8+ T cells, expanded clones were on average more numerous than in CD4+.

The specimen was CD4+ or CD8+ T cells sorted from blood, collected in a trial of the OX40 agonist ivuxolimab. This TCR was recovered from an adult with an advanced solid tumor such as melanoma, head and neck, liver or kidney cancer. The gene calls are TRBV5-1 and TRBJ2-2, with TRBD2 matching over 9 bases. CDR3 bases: TGCGCCAGCAGCGCCGAAAGCGGGAGGACCGGGGAGCTGTTTTTT. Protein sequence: CASSAESGRTGELFF. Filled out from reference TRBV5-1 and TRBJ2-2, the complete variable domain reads KAGVTQTPRYLIKTRGQQVTLSCSPISGHRSVSWYQQTPGQGLQFLFEYFSETQRNKGNFPGRFSGRQFSNSRSEMNVSTLELGDSALYLCASSAESGRTGELFFGEGSRLTVL.